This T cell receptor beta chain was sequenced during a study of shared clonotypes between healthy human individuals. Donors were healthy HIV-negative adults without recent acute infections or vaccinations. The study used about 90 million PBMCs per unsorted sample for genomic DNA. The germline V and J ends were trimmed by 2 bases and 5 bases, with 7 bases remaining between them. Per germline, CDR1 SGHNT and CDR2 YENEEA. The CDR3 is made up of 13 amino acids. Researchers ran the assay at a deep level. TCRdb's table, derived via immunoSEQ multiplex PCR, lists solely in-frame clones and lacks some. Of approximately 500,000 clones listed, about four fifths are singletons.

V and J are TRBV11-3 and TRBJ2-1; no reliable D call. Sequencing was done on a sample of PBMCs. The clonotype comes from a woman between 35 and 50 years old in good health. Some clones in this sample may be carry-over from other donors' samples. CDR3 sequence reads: CASSLSRNNEQFF. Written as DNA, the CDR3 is TGTGCCAGCAGCTTAAGCAGAAACAATGAGCAGTTCTTC.